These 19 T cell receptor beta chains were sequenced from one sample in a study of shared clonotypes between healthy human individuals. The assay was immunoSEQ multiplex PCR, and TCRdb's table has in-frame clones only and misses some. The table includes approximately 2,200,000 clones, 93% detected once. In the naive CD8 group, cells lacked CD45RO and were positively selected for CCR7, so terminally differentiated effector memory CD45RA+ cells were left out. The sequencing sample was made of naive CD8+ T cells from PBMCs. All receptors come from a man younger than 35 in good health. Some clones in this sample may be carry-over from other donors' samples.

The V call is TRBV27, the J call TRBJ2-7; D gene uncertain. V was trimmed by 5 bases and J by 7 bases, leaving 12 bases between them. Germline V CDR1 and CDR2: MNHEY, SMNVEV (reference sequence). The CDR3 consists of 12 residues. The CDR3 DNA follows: TGTGCCAGCAGTCCCGGAACCACGGAGCAGTACTTC. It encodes CASSPGTTEQYF.

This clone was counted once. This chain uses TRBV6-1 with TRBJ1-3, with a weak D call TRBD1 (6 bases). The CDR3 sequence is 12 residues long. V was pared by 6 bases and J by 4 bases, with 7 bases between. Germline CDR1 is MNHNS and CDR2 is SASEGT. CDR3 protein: CASRGTGNTIYF. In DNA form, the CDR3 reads TGTGCCAGCAGGGGGACAGGAAACACCATATATTTT.

CDR3 protein: CATTTRGAVIRGTEAFF. DNA for the CDR3: TGTGCCACCACGACACGGGGGGCGGTTATTCGGGGAACTGAAGCTTTCTTT. The V call is TRBV10-3, the J call TRBJ1-1; tentatively, D is TRBD1 (6 bases). CDR3 length: 17 amino acids. Germline values: CDR1 ENHRY, CDR2 SYGVKD. Trimming shortened V by 10 bases and J by 5 bases, and 29 bases separated the two germline ends.

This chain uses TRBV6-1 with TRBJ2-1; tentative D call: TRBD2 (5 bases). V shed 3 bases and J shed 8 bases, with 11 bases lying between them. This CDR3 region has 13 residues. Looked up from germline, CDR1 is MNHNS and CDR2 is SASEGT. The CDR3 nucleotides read TGTGCCAGCAGTGAGGAGGTCTGGGATGAGCAGTTCTTC. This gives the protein CASSEEVWDEQFF.

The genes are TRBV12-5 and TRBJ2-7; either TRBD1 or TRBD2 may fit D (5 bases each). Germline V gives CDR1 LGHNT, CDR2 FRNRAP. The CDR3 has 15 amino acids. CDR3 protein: CASGFTVTGPHEQYF. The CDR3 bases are TGTGCGAGCGGATTTACTGTAACAGGTCCCCACGAGCAGTACTTC.

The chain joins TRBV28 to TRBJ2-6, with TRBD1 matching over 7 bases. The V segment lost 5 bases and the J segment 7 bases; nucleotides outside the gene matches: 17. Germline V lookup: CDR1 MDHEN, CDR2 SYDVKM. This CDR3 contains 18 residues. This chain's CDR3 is CASSPTSTGLFRANVLTF. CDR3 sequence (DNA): TGTGCCAGCAGTCCCACTTCGACAGGGCTCTTTCGAGCCAACGTCCTGACTTTC.

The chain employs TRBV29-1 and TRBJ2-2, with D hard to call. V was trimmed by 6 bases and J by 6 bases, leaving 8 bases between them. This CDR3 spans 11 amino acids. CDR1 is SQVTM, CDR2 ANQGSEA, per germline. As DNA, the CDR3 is TGCAGCGTCTCTGGGGCCGGGGAGCTGTTTTTT. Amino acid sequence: CSVSGAGELFF.

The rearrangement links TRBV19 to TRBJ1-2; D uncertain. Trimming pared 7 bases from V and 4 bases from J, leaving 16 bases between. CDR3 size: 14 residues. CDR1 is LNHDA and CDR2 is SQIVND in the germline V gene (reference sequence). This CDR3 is CASIVGGRGYGYTF. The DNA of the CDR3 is TGTGCCAGTATAGTAGGAGGGCGCGGCTATGGCTACACCTTC.

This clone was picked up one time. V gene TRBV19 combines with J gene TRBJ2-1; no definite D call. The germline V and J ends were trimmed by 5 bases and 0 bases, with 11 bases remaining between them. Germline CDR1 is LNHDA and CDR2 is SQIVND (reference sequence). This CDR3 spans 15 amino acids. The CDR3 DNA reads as TGTGCCAGTAGTCTCACGGGCGGCTCCTACAATGAGCAGTTCTTC. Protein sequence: CASSLTGGSYNEQFF.

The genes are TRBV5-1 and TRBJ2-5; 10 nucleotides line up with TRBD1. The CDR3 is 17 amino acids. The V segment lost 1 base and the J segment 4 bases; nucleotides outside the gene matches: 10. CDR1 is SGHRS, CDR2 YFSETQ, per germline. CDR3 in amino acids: CASSLIGDRGRGETQYF. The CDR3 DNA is TGCGCCAGCAGCTTGATAGGAGACAGGGGGCGCGGAGAGACCCAGTACTTC.

The CDR3 here is CASSTGLSANTGELFF. In nucleotides, the CDR3 is TGTGCCAGCAGCACGGGACTCAGCGCGAACACCGGGGAGCTGTTTTTT. The chain recombines TRBV7-9 with TRBJ2-2; TRBD2 might be the D (6 bases). The germline V gene has CDR1 SEHNR and CDR2 FQNEAQ (reference sequence). This CDR3 has 16 residues. The V end was cut by 5 bases, the J end by 0 bases, with 13 bases between.

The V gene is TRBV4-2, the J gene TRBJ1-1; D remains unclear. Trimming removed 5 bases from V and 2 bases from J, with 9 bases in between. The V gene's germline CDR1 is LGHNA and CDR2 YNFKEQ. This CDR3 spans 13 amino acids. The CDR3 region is CASSEGRNTEAFF. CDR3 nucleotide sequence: TGTGCCAGCAGCGAAGGTAGAAACACTGAAGCTTTCTTT.

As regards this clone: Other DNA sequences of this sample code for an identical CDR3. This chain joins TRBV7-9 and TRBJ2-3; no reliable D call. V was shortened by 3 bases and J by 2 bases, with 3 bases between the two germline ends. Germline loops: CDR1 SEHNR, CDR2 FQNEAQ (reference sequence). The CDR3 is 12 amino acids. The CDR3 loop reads CASSLFTDTQYF. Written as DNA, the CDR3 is TGTGCCAGCAGCTTGTTCACAGATACGCAGTATTTT.

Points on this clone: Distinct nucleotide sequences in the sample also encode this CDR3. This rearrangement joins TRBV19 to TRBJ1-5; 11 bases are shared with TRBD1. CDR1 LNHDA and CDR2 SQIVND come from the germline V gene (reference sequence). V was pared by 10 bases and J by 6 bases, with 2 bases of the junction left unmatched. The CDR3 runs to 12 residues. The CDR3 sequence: CATGTGGQPQHF. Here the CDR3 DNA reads TGTGCCACCGGGACAGGGGGTCAGCCCCAGCATTTT.

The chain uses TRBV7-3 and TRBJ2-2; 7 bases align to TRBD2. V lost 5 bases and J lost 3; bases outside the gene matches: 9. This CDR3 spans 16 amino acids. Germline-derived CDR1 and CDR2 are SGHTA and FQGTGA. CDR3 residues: CASSPRASGYTGELFF. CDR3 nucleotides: TGTGCCAGCAGCCCGCGGGCTAGCGGATACACCGGGGAGCTGTTTTTT. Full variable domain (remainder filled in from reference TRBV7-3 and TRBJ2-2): GAGVSQTPSNKVTEKGKYVELRCDPISGHTALYWYRQSLGQGPEFLIYFQGTGAADDSGLPNDRFFAVRPEGSVSTLKIQRTERGDSAVYLCASSPRASGYTGELFFGEGSRLTVL.

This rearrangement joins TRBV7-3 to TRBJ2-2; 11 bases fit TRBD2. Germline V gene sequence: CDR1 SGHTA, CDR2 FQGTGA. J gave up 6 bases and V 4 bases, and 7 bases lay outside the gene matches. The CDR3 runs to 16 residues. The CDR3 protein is CASSSGLAGLSGELFF. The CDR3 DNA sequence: TGTGCCAGCAGCTCCGGACTAGCGGGCCTTTCCGGGGAGCTGTTTTTT.

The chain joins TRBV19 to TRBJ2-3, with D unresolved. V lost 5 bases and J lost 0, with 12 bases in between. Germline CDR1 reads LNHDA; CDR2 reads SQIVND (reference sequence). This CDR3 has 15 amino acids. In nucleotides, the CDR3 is TGTGCCAGTAGTCCCGGAGTAGCTAGCACAGATACGCAGTATTTT. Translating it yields CASSPGVASTDTQYF.

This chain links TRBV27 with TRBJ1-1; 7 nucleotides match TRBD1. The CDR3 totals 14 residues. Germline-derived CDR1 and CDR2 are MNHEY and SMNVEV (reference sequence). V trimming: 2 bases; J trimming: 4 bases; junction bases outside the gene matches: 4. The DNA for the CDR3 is TGTGCCAGCAGTTTACAGGGGGTCGTCACTGAAGCTTTCTTT. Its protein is CASSLQGVVTEAFF.

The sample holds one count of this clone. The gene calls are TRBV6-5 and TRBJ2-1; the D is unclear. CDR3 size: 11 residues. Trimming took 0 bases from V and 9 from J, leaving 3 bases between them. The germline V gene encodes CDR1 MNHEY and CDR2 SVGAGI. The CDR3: CASSYSREQFF. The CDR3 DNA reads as TGTGCCAGCAGTTACTCGCGTGAGCAGTTCTTC.